The next 18 T cell receptor beta chains were all read from a single sample in a study of shared clonotypes between healthy human individuals (dated by TCRdb to about 2020). The protocol used for the library was the immunoSEQ multiplex PCR assay. Imported from immuneACCESS, the table was reduced by TCRdb to in-frame sequences with V and J called. These copies leave out some clones; in studies compared against another copy, an unresolved V gene accounts for under half, and the cause of the remainder is not known. This sample comprises 550,000 to 750,000 clones, just under 97% of them detected only once. 0.09% to 0.13% of the sample is taken by the ten largest. CD8 naive samples were CD45RO-negative cells positively selected for CCR7, giving a CD45RA+CCR7+ population that excluded TemRA cells. Material for sequencing was naive CD8+ T cells sorted from blood. In the paper's terms, the cell subset or site label means: CD45RA+CCR7+. Receptors originate from a woman aged 25 to 45 in good health.

This clone has just one count. The chain links TRBV28 to TRBJ2-1, with 15 bases identical to TRBD2. This CDR3 contains 17 residues. Per the germline V gene, CDR1 is MDHEN and CDR2 is SYDVKM. V shed 5 bases, J shed 6 bases, and the junction held 8 bases outside the gene matches. The CDR3 loop reads CASSAGLAGGLGNEQFF. The CDR3 DNA follows: TGTGCCAGCAGTGCCGGACTAGCGGGAGGGCTTGGCAATGAGCAGTTCTTC.

This clone was observed once. This sequence joins TRBV18 and TRBJ2-5; D is unresolved. Germline V gene sequence: CDR1 KGHSH, CDR2 LQKENI. The CDR3 runs 12 residues. V lost 3 bases, J lost 2 bases, and 4 bases lay in between. The CDR3 loop reads CASSPSQETQYF. In DNA, the CDR3 is TGTGCCAGCTCACCCTCACAAGAGACCCAGTACTTC.

The rearrangement joins TRBV10-2 to TRBJ2-1; 12 positions agree with TRBD2. Trimming cost V 2 bases and J 5 bases; bases outside gene matches: 7. In germline, CDR1 is WSHSY, CDR2 SAAADI. The CDR3 consists of 17 residues. CDR3 coding DNA: TGCGCCAGCAGTGAGAGGACTAGCGGGATTCTGGACAATGAGCAGTTCTTC. This sequence encodes CASSERTSGILDNEQFF.

The chain employs TRBV29-1 and TRBJ1-2; D uncertain. Germline V CDR1 and CDR2: SQVTM, ANQGSEA. CDR3 length equals 12 residues. Trimming shortened V by 0 bases and J by 4 bases, and 6 bases separated the two germline ends. CDR3 in amino acids: CSVEEQPYGYTF. CDR3 nucleotides: TGCAGCGTTGAAGAGCAACCCTATGGCTACACCTTC.

The V and J genes are TRBV11-3 and TRBJ2-2; 7 bases fit TRBD2. Losses at the gene ends were 0 bases for V and 5 bases for J; bases not matched to a gene: 12. The germline gives CDR1 SGHNT, CDR2 YENEEA. The CDR3 runs 18 residues. The CDR3 DNA follows: TGTGCCAGCAGCTTAGATATACCCCAGCGGGAAGGAACCGGGGAGCTGTTTTTT. Protein: CASSLDIPQREGTGELFF.

V gene TRBV27 combines with J gene TRBJ2-7; 8 nucleotides agree with TRBD2. There are 14 residues in the CDR3. Germline CDR1 is MNHEY and CDR2 is SMNVEV (reference sequence). J lost 1 base, V lost 5 bases, and 4 bases had no gene match. The DNA for the CDR3 is TGTGCCAGCAGTACTGGACTAGCATCCTACGAGCAGTACTTC. Translated: CASSTGLASYEQYF.

The chain is built from TRBV6-5 and TRBJ1-1; the D is unclear. The V end lost 2 bases, the J end lost 1 base, and 14 bases lay between the germline ends. The V gene's germline CDR1 is MNHEY and CDR2 SVGAGI. The CDR3 length is 16 residues. The CDR3 reads CASSYTPYRTNTEAFF. The CDR3 region has the DNA TGTGCCAGCAGTTACACGCCCTACAGAACGAACACTGAAGCTTTCTTT.

This sequence joins TRBV5-6 and TRBJ2-1; D is unclear. CDR1 and CDR2 from the germline V gene are SGHDT and YYEEEE. Trimming pared 0 bases from V and 8 bases from J, leaving 15 bases between. The CDR3 has 15 residues. CDR3 in DNA: TGTGCCAGCAGCTTGGGAACTCTGGGATTGGATGAGCAGTTCTTC. Encoded protein: CASSLGTLGLDEQFF.

V is TRBV11-1 and J is TRBJ1-1, with unresolved D. CDR3 length equals 14 residues. Trimming pared 5 bases from V and 5 bases from J, leaving 15 bases between. The germline gives CDR1 SGHAT, CDR2 FQDESV (reference sequence). CDR3 nucleotide sequence: TGTGCCAGCAGCGTCGCCGAGGTGGGGACTGAAGCTTTCTTT. Protein sequence: CASSVAEVGTEAFF.

This rearrangement joins TRBV5-7 to TRBJ2-7; D unclear. TRBV5-7 is reported as an ORF; its role is uncertain. The CDR3 contains 14 residues. The V end was cut by 0 bases, the J end by 3 bases, with 10 bases between. CDR3 residues: CASSLVKEIYEQYF. The CDR3, as DNA: TGTGCCAGCAGCTTGGTGAAGGAGATCTACGAGCAGTACTTC.

V gene TRBV5-4 combines with J gene TRBJ2-6, with 7 bases identical to TRBD2. The germline V gene encodes CDR1 SGHNT and CDR2 YYREEE (reference sequence). After removal of 0 bases from V and 0 bases from J, the junction contained 0 bases not matched to a gene. CDR3 length: 16 amino acids. The CDR3 loop reads CASSLERGSGANVLTF. CDR3 in DNA: TGTGCCAGCAGCTTGGAGCGGGGCTCTGGGGCCAACGTCCTGACTTTC. The entire variable domain, with the rest obtained from reference TRBV5-4 and TRBJ2-6, is as follows: ETGVTQSPTHLIKTRGQQVTLRCSSQSGHNTVSWYQQALGQGPQFIFQYYREEENGRGNFPPRFSGLQFPNYSSELNVNALELDDSALYLCASSLERGSGANVLTFGAGSRLTVL.

The rearrangement uses TRBV5-6 and TRBJ1-1; 7 positions match TRBD1. This CDR3 spans 14 amino acids. V shed 0 bases and J 4 bases; nucleotides not matched to a gene: 3. Germline loops: CDR1 SGHDT, CDR2 YYEEEE. The CDR3 protein is CASSLGQGPTEAFF. The CDR3 nucleotides read TGTGCCAGCAGCTTGGGACAGGGCCCCACTGAAGCTTTCTTT. Using reference TRBV5-6 and TRBJ1-1 for the parts outside the CDR3, the full variable domain is DAGVTQSPTHLIKTRGQQVTLRCSPKSGHDTVSWYQQALGQGPQFIFQYYEEEERQRGNFPDRFSGHQFPNYSSELNVNALLLGDSALYLCASSLGQGPTEAFFGQGTRLTVV.

The V gene is TRBV23-1, the J gene TRBJ2-3, with TRBD2 matching 8 bases. TRBV23-1 is flagged as an ORF with uncertain function. This CDR3 is 16 amino acids long. With 0 bases clipped from V and 3 bases from J, the junction kept 5 bases outside the gene matches. CDR3 residues: CASSQSWGLGTDTQYF. The CDR3, as DNA: TGCGCCAGCAGTCAATCGTGGGGACTAGGGACAGATACGCAGTATTTT.

The rearrangement joins TRBV14 to TRBJ2-1, with D perhaps matching TRBD1 (6 bases). The V end was cut by 1 base, the J end by 5 bases, with 9 bases between. The CDR3 spans 14 residues. Germline V gene data show CDR1 as SGHDN and CDR2 as FVKESK. The CDR3 region has the DNA TGTGCCAGCAGCCAAGGACAGGTCGACAATGAGCAGTTCTTC. This translates into CASSQGQVDNEQFF.

This clone showed up just a few times. The chain links TRBV10-2 to TRBJ1-1; tentative D call: TRBD1 (6 bases). This CDR3 region has 13 residues. Germline assignment: CDR1 WSHSY and CDR2 SAAADI. Between the trimmed V and J ends, which lost 6 bases and 3 bases, there was a span of 11 bases. CDR3 sequence (DNA): TGCGCCAGCAGGGAGGACAGATACACTGAAGCTTTCTTT. Amino acid sequence: CASREDRYTEAFF.

V gene TRBV19 combines with J gene TRBJ2-5; 8 nucleotides agree with TRBD1. V dropped 4 bases and J dropped 3; count of bases not matched to a gene: 10. This CDR3 is 16 amino acids long. The germline V gene has CDR1 LNHDA and CDR2 SQIVND (reference sequence). Here the CDR3 reads CASSTPGQEAKETQYF. CDR3 nucleotides: TGTGCCAGTAGTACACCGGGACAGGAGGCAAAAGAGACCCAGTACTTC.

The J gene is TRBJ1-1, the V gene TRBV9; weak D call: TRBD1 (5 bases). CDR1 is SGDLS, CDR2 YYNGEE, per germline. The germline V and J ends were trimmed by 3 bases and 11 bases, with 20 bases remaining between them. This CDR3 region has 14 residues. The CDR3 loop reads CASSALPQGPGAFF. CDR3 DNA: TGTGCCAGCAGCGCGCTGCCCCAGGGACCCGGGGCTTTCTTT.

This clone was counted once. V gene TRBV5-6 combines with J gene TRBJ2-7, with D uncertain. The CDR3 runs 10 residues. The ends were cut back, 6 bases at V and 3 bases at J, with 4 bases in the middle. Germline V gives CDR1 SGHDT, CDR2 YYEEEE. In nucleotides, the CDR3 is TGTGCCAGCACCGACTACGAGCAGTACTTC. This sequence encodes CASTDYEQYF.